A selection of T cell receptor beta chains follows, all from one sample in a study of post-analysis software for immune sequencing data. From the PCR reads, TCRdb called clonotypes with MiXCR, one entry per CDR3 protein. The table includes a few hundred thousand distinct CDR3 sequences, 30% to 40% detected once. The sequencing input was blood. These receptors came from a girl aged 2-17 years with multiple sclerosis. Each CDR3 is given with its conserved first and last residue. D genes are given only for firm matches. A clone size is listed for some rows: how often the clone was seen (once, few, many), or a class if it is expanded.

TRBV20-1,NA,TRBJ2-3,NA,TGCAGTGCTAGCTTGGGGGGGGGCGGCACAGATACGCAGTATTTT,CSASLGGGGTDTQYF
TRBV6-2/TRBV6-3,NA,TRBJ1-1,NA,TGTGCCAGCAGACTGGACAGCCTGTCACAGGAAGCTTTCTTT,CASRLDSLSQEAFF
TRBV20-1,NA,TRBJ1-6,NA,TGCAGTGCTAGAAGAGGGGGTTCGGAGAATTCACCCCTCCACTTT,CSARRGGSENSPLHF
TRBV5-1,NA,TRBJ2-5,NA,TGCGCCAGCAGCTTGGTTGGCAGGGGCGTGGAAGAGACCCAGTACTTC,CASSLVGRGVEETQYF
TRBV2,few,TRBJ2-1,NA,TGTGCCAGCGCGGGATTGGCCGATGAGCAGTTCTTC,CASAGLADEQFF
TRBV4-2,few,TRBJ2-5,TRBD2,TGTGCCAGCAGCCCCACAAAGACTAGCGGGGTTGAGACCCAGTACTTC,CASSPTKTSGVETQYF
TRBV5-1,NA,TRBJ2-6,NA,TGCGCCAGCAGTGGGCAGGGGATCCCTTCCAGGAACTCTGGGGCCAACGTCCTGACTTTC,CASSGQGIPSRNSGANVLTF
TRBV20-1,NA,TRBJ1-1,TRBD1,TGCAGTGCTAGGGGCAGGGGGGGATCTGAAGCTTTCTTT,CSARGRGGSEAFF
TRBV2,NA,TRBJ2-3,TRBD2,TGTGCCAGCAGTTCAACCGGACTAGCTTCAGATACGCAGTATTTT,CASSSTGLASDTQYF
TRBV20-1,few,TRBJ2-7,TRBD2,TGCAGTGCTACGCCTAGCGGGGCTTCCTACGAGCAGTACTTC,CSATPSGASYEQYF
TRBV4-1,many,TRBJ2-7,TRBD1,TGCGCCAGCAGCCAAGATCCGGGAAGGGGGCGAAACGAGCAGTACTTC,CASSQDPGRGRNEQYF
TRBV5-1,NA,TRBJ1-2,NA,TGCGCCTGCAGCCGGTTCGGGGCGGATGGCTACACCTTC,CACSRFGADGYTF
TRBV20-1,NA,TRBJ2-3,TRBD2,TGCAGTGCTAGAAGGACTAGCGGCAACACAGATACGCAGTATTTT,CSARRTSGNTDTQYF
TRBV5-8,NA,TRBJ2-1,NA,TGTGCCAGCAGCCACGGGGCGGGGACCTACAATGAGCAGTTCTTC,CASSHGAGTYNEQFF
TRBV12-3/TRBV12-4,NA,TRBJ2-3,TRBD1,TGTGCCAGCACCCTCAATGCCCTCCAGGGGGCCCGCACAGATACGCAGTATTTT,CASTLNALQGARTDTQYF
TRBV5-8,few,TRBJ2-5,TRBD1,TGTGCCAGCAGCTGGGAAGACAGGGGGTACGGTTCGGAGACCCAGTACTTC,CASSWEDRGYGSETQYF
TRBV18,once,TRBJ1-5,NA,TGTGCCAGCTCACCATCCAGGGACAATCAGCCCCAGCATTTT,CASSPSRDNQPQHF
TRBV4-1,NA,TRBJ2-7,NA,TGCGCCAGCAGCCAAGTCTACGTCGACGAGCAGTACTTC,CASSQVYVDEQYF
TRBV4-1,NA,TRBJ2-1,TRBD2,TGCGCCAGCAGACAACTTGGGGGGGTGCACTGGAATGAGCAGTTCTTC,CASRQLGGVHWNEQFF
TRBV6-2/TRBV6-3,few,TRBJ2-3,TRBD2,TGTGCCAGCAGTTACTCGACCAGCGGGGGCCAAAGGTACACAGATACGCAGTATTTT,CASSYSTSGGQRYTDTQYF
TRBV11-2,NA,TRBJ2-5,NA,TGTGCCAGCAGCCCCCGTCGCACCCAAGAGACCCAGTACTTC,CASSPRRTQETQYF
TRBV24-1,NA,TRBJ1-5,NA,TGTGCCACCAGAAGGGGACGGAATCAGCCCCAGCATTTT,CATRRGRNQPQHF
TRBV3-1,NA,TRBJ1-2,NA,TGTACCAGCAGCCAAGATAGGACTAGCTACACCTTC,CTSSQDRTSYTF
TRBV7-6,NA,TRBJ2-4,NA,TGTGCCAGCAGCCTAGACAGGTCTCTTGGCCAAATGGACATTCAGTACTTC,CASSLDRSLGQMDIQYF
TRBV7-2,NA,TRBJ2-5,TRBD2,TGTGCCAGCAGCTCCAACCCGGGACTACTGGGCGAGCAGCACTTC,CASSSNPGLLGEQHF
TRBV20-1,few,TRBJ2-1,TRBD2,TGCAGTGCTCTTCGCCCGGGACTAGAGGTCTCGAATGAGCAGTTCTTC,CSALRPGLEVSNEQFF
TRBV7-9,NA,TRBJ2-7,NA,TGTGCCAGCAGCTTCCCGAGGTCAGGGGACTCTTACGAGCAGTACTTC,CASSFPRSGDSYEQYF
TRBV3-1,few,TRBJ2-5,TRBD1,TGTGCCAGCAGCCACCAGGCCGGGACAGCCGAAGAGACCCAGTACTTC,CASSHQAGTAEETQYF
TRBV12-3/TRBV12-4,NA,TRBJ2-5,TRBD1,TGTGCCAGCAGTTTAGCACGCAGGGGGCTGATGGAGACCCAGTACTTC,CASSLARRGLMETQYF
TRBV28,once,TRBJ2-7,NA,TGTGCCAGCAGTTCCCTCCCTTGGCACGAGCAGTACTTC,CASSSLPWHEQYF
TRBV18,NA,TRBJ1-2,NA,TGTGCCAGCTCCCCGTTGCCCGGGACACCGGCTAACTATGGCTACACCTTC,CASSPLPGTPANYGYTF
TRBV20-1,NA,TRBJ2-7,TRBD2,TGCAGTGCTTTACGACTAGCGGGAGGCCCCTTGAGCTCCTACAATGAGCAGTACTTC,CSALRLAGGPLSSYNEQYF
TRBV10-3,NA,TRBJ2-1,TRBD2,TGTGCCATCAGTGATGGGACTAGCGGTTCCTACAATGAGCAGTTCTTC,CAISDGTSGSYNEQFF
TRBV24-1,NA,TRBJ2-7,NA,TGTGCCACCAGTGATGGGGTGTACTACGAGCAGTACTTC,CATSDGVYYEQYF
TRBV20-1,NA,TRBJ2-1,TRBD1,TGCAGTGCTACTTCGGGACAGGTCTACAATGAGCAGTTCTTC,CSATSGQVYNEQFF
TRBV2,NA,TRBJ1-1,NA,TGTGCCAGCAGTGCCCCGGGGCGACACACTGAAGCTTTCTTT,CASSAPGRHTEAFF
TRBV7-9,few,TRBJ2-1,TRBD1,TGTGCCAGCAGCCACGGGGACAGGGGGCGTAATGAGCAGTTCTTC,CASSHGDRGRNEQFF
TRBV20-1,few,TRBJ2-1,NA,TGCAGTGCTCCTCGAGGATCCTACAGTAATGAGCAGTTCTTC,CSAPRGSYSNEQFF
TRBV5-5,few,TRBJ2-3,NA,TGTGCCAGCAGCTTAGAGGGGCCAACAAGCACAGATACGCAGTATTTT,CASSLEGPTSTDTQYF
TRBV11-2,NA,TRBJ2-1,NA,TGTGCCAGCAGCTTAGATCCCTTCGGGGGCAATTACAATGAGCAGTTCTTC,CASSLDPFGGNYNEQFF
TRBV20-1,NA,TRBJ1-2,NA,TGCAGTGCTAGAGATCGGGCAGGGGAGTATGGCTACACCTTC,CSARDRAGEYGYTF
TRBV12-3/TRBV12-4,NA,TRBJ2-3,NA,TGTGCCAGCAGCAAGGCAGGGTTGGCTAGCACAGATACGCAGTATTTT,CASSKAGLASTDTQYF
TRBV20-1,few,TRBJ2-3,NA,TGCAGTGCTACACTATCGGGGCGCACAGATACGCAGTATTTT,CSATLSGRTDTQYF
TRBV5-6,NA,TRBJ2-5,NA,TGTGCCAGCAGTCTCGCTGTCGGGGCGCCGGGGGAGACCCAGTACTTC,CASSLAVGAPGETQYF
TRBV12-3/TRBV12-4,once,TRBJ1-1,TRBD1,TGTGCCAGCATCGACAACAGGGGGCGGACTGAAGCTTTCTTT,CASIDNRGRTEAFF